The subject of this entry is one T cell receptor (beta chain). TCR beta CDR3 region amplification was performed from RNA transcripts. Primed by the HTBI set, a first-round RT-PCR was run on the TCR CDR3. TCRdb reanalysed the multiplex PCR reads using MiXCR and keeps one entry per CDR3 protein. The data hold 250,000 to 300,000 distinct CDR3 sequences, with approximately 15% observed a single time. The CDR3 consists of 15 residues. Germline CDR1 SNHLY, CDR2 FYNNEI. Trimming removed 6 bases from V and 8 bases from J, with 17 bases in between. This specimen comes from a study of T cells in Graves' hyperthyroidism and ophthalmopathy.

This chain connects TRBV2 to TRBJ1-6; TRBD1 might be the D (6 bases). Sequencing input: blood. The receptor was isolated from a woman aged 40-49 years with Graves' hyperthyroidism that later progressed to Graves' ophthalmopathy. For the CDR3, the DNA is TGTGCCAGCAGGCCTCCGGACCAGGGGCATTCACCCCTCCACTTT. Translated, it gives CASRPPDQGHSPLHF.